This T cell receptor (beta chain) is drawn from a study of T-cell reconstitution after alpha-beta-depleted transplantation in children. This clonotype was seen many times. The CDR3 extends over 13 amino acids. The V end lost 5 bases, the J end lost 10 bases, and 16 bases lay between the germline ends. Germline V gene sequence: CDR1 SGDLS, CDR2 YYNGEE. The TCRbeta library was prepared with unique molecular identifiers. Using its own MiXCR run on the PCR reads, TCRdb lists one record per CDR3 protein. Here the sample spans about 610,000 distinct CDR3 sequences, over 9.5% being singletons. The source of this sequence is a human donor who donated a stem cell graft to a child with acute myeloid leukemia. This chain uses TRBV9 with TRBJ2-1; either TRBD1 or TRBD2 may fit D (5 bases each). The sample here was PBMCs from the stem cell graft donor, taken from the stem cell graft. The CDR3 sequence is CASSPIAGAEQFF. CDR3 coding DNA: TGTGCCAGCAGTCCCATTGCCGGGGCCGAGCAGTTCTTC.